This T cell receptor (beta chain) was sequenced for a study of blood T cell repertoires in COVID-19. Looking at the study overall: Nucleic acid was either cDNA or gDNA, and it came from T cells, B-cell-depleted T cells, or PBMCs.

The V and J ends lost 4 bases and 0 bases, in that order; junction bases with no gene match: 15. The CDR3 has 19 amino acids. Per germline, CDR1 SGHDT and CDR2 YYEEEE. In the authors' methods: Amplified reference gene primers provided the basis for estimating nucleated cell counts. Assay: immunoSEQ multiplex PCR; the TCRdb copy retains only in-frame clones and omits some. V and J calls plus clone size are reproduced from that table; the DNA served to infer D and trimming. The repertoire holds 200,000 to 250,000 clones, with around 83% as singletons. This receptor was identified in a human donor in a cohort sampled during active COVID-19. The V and J genes are TRBV5-6 and TRBJ1-4; 7 positions agree with TRBD1. The specimen was peripheral blood. The CDR3 nucleotides are TGTGCCAGCAGCCCAAAGACCCTCCGGGACAGATCAACTAATGAAAAACTGTTTTTT. This translates into CASSPKTLRDRSTNEKLFF. Full variable domain (rest looked up from reference TRBV5-6 and TRBJ1-4): DAGVTQSPTHLIKTRGQQVTLRCSPKSGHDTVSWYQQALGQGPQFIFQYYEEEERQRGNFPDRFSGHQFPNYSSELNVNALLLGDSALYLCASSPKTLRDRSTNEKLFFGSGTQLSVL.